The sequence of this T cell receptor beta chain was determined in a study of CD8 T cells in Susac syndrome. Reverse transcription of about 0.5 to 1 ug RNA used random hexamers. A multiplex approach, immunoSEQ multiplex PCR, amplified TCR beta CDR3 across 54 Vbeta and 13 Jbeta. TCRdb ran MiXCR on the immunoSEQ multiplex PCR reads and lists one entry per CDR3 protein. Of approximately 210,000 distinct CDR3 sequences in the sample, about 95% are singletons; the top ten hold about 0.091%. In germline, CDR1 is SGHDN, CDR2 FVKESK. CDR3 length equals 14 residues. Between the trimmed V and J ends, which lost 2 bases and 3 bases, there was a span of 9 bases. CD8+ and CD4+ T cells from blood underwent TCR beta sequencing, which was carried out in a high-throughput format. Negative isolation yielded CD4+ and CD8+ T cells, and FACS enriched TEMRA cells.

The chain uses TRBV14 and TRBJ2-3, with D perhaps TRBD1 (5 bases). Source material: CD4+ T cells from PBMCs. This sequence was found in a human donor with multiple sclerosis. CDR3 DNA sequence: TGTGCCAGCAGCCAAACTAAGGGGACAGATACGCAGTATTTT. This gives the protein CASSQTKGTDTQYF. Together with reference TRBV14 and TRBJ2-3, the CDR3 gives the full variable domain: EAGVTQFPSHSVIEKGQTVTLRCDPISGHDNLYWYRRVMGKEIKFLLHFVKESKQDESGMPNNRFLAERTGGTYSTLKVQPAELEDSGVYFCASSQTKGTDTQYFGPGTRLTVL.